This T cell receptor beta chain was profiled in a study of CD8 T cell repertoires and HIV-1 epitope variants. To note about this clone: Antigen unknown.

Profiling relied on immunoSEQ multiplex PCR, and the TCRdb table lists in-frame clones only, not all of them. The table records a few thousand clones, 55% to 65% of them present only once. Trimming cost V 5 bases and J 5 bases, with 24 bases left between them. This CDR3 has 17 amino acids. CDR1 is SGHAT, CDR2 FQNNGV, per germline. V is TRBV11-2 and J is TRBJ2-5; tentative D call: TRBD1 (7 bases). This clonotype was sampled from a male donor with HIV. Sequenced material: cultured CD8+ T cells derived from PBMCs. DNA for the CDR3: TGTGCCAGCAGCCCACAGGAGGGGGCAGGAGGTGGGGAGACCCAGTACTTC. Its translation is CASSPQEGAGGGETQYF.